A single sample is the source of the 24 T cell receptor beta chains below, sequenced in a study of tumor-infiltrating lymphocytes in oesophageal squamous cell carcinoma. TCRdb used MiXCR to reprocess the PCR reads, holding one entry per CDR3 protein. In the table there are approximately 10,000 distinct CDR3 sequences, approximately 49% of which are singletons. The sequencing sample was made of esophageal tumor tissue. Every receptor here comes from a male donor with esophageal squamous cell carcinoma.

This clonotype has at least ten counts. This chain links TRBV7-2 with TRBJ2-5, with TRBD2 matching 8 bases. The J call may not be correct, given that the DNA end is closer to TRBJ2-7. The germline gives CDR1 SGHTA, CDR2 FQGNSA. This CDR3 contains 20 residues. The CDR3 is CASSLRALGGANSGSYEQYF. CDR3 coding DNA: TGTGCCAGCAGCTTACGTGCCCTCGGGGGGGCGAACTCCGGGTCCTACGAGCAGTACTTC.

V usage is TRBV7-4 and J usage is TRBJ2-3; D might be TRBD2 (5 bases). The DNA end is a closer match to TRBJ2-1, so the J assignment may be wrong. This CDR3 region has 15 residues. In germline, CDR1 is SGHVT, CDR2 SQSDAQ. The chain's CDR3 is CASSLYWQAEDEQFF. The DNA for the CDR3 is TGTGCCAGCAGCTTATACTGGCAGGCGGAGGATGAGCAGTTCTTC.

This clonotype was detected ten times or more. CDR3 loop: CASSFSSGNYNEQYF. The CDR3 nucleotides read TGTGCCAGCAGCTTCTCTAGCGGGAATTACAATGAGCAGTACTTC. This sequence joins TRBV7-3 and TRBJ2-1; 9 nucleotides align to TRBD2. The DNA end lines up better with TRBJ2-7; the J call may be wrong. In germline, CDR1 is SGHTA, CDR2 FQGTGA. The CDR3 has 15 residues.

This clonotype has a handful of counts. The gene calls are TRBV20-1 and TRBJ1-5, with D possibly TRBD1 on 5 matching bases. CDR1 DFQATT and CDR2 SNEGSKA come from the germline V gene (reference sequence). CDR3 length: 15 amino acids. V was trimmed by 6 bases and J by 1 base, leaving 16 bases between them. The CDR3 protein is CSAAPVRQSNQPQHF. The CDR3 DNA is TGCAGTGCAGCCCCTGTCCGACAGAGCAATCAGCCCCAGCATTTT.

V and J are TRBV6-6 and TRBJ2-3; perhaps TRBD2 as D (6 bases). The tail of the sequence fits TRBJ2-1 better, so the J call may be wrong. The CDR3 spans 14 residues. CDR1 MNHNY and CDR2 SVGAGI come from the germline V gene (reference sequence). The CDR3 region is CASIPTSSYNEQFF. CDR3 sequence (DNA): TGTGCCAGCATCCCGACTAGCTCCTACAATGAGCAGTTCTTC.

The J gene is TRBJ2-6, the V gene TRBV27; D gene ambiguous. The DNA matches TRBJ2-1 better at its end, which makes the J call doubtful. From germline, CDR1 is MNHEY and CDR2 SMNVEV (reference sequence). This CDR3 region has 15 residues. CDR3 bases: TGTGCCAGCAGTTTCCGGACGGCGTCCCACAATGAGCAGTTCTTC. Translated, it gives CASSFRTASHNEQFF.

This chain uses TRBV5-6 with TRBJ2-5; 7 nucleotides match TRBD1. With the DNA end fitting TRBJ2-7 better, the J assignment may be wrong. Germline V gene sequence: CDR1 SGHDT, CDR2 YYEEEE. The length of the CDR3 is 14 residues. The CDR3 nucleotides are TGTGCCAGCAGCCCTACGACAGGGATCTACGAGCAGTACTTC. It codes for CASSPTTGIYEQYF.

The rearrangement joins TRBV7-6 to TRBJ2-7; 7 bases are shared with TRBD2. The CDR3 extends over 15 amino acids. V dropped 3 bases and J dropped 0; count of bases not matched to a gene: 5. Germline V gene lookup returns CDR1 SGHVS and CDR2 FNYEAQ. CDR3 bases: TGTGCCAGCAGCTTTTTTGGCGGGGGCTCCTACGAGCAGTACTTC. As protein: CASSFFGGGSYEQYF.

Concerning this clonotype: One end of the junction varies from germline; a read error may be responsible. The rearrangement joins TRBV7-6 to TRBJ2-2; no reliable D call. The germline V gene encodes CDR1 SGHVS and CDR2 FNYEAQ. The length of the CDR3 is 14 residues. The CDR3 is CASSLGTKTGELFF. As DNA, the CDR3 is TGTGCCAGCAGCTTAGGGACGAAAACCGGGGAGCTGTTTTTT.

The chain recombines TRBV25-1 with TRBJ2-5, with D perhaps matching TRBD2 (6 bases). Germline V gives CDR1 MGHDK, CDR2 SYGVNS. The CDR3 runs to 16 residues. Trimming left V 3 bases short and J 0 bases short, with 14 bases between. The CDR3 here is CASSDPLAAHQETQYF. The CDR3 region has the DNA TGTGCCAGCAGTGACCCACTAGCAGCCCACCAAGAGACCCAGTACTTC.

The chain links TRBV7-2 to TRBJ2-6; weak D call: TRBD2 (6 bases). The J call may be wrong; the DNA end is better matched by TRBJ2-5. Per germline, CDR1 SGHTA and CDR2 FQGNSA. The CDR3 spans 14 residues. CDR3 amino acids: CASTEVGRLETQYF. CDR3 DNA sequence: TGTGCCAGCACCGAGGTGGGGAGGTTGGAGACCCAGTACTTC.

This clonotype has ten or more counts. The chain carries TRBV5-1 and TRBJ2-3; maybe TRBD1 (6 bases). Germline V gives CDR1 SGHRS, CDR2 YFSETQ. V gave up 4 bases and J gave up 0 bases, with 9 bases separating them. The CDR3 is 14 amino acids. CDR3 nucleotide sequence: TGCGCCAGCAGCCCAGGGGCCAGCACAGATACGCAGTATTTT. This sequence encodes CASSPGASTDTQYF.

This clonotype was recorded many times. V and J are TRBV28 and TRBJ1-1; maybe TRBD1 (5 bases). With 4 bases removed from V and 4 bases from J, the gap between germline ends came to 7 bases. The germline V gene encodes CDR1 MDHEN and CDR2 SYDVKM. The length of the CDR3 is 12 residues. CDR3 region: CASSSRATEAFF. The CDR3 region has the DNA TGTGCCAGCAGTTCCAGGGCCACTGAAGCTTTCTTT.

The chain recombines TRBV6-1 with TRBJ1-1; 9 bases are shared with TRBD1. The CDR3 consists of 16 residues. In germline, CDR1 is MNHNS, CDR2 SASEGT. J was trimmed by 1 base and V by 6 bases; bases with no gene match: 9. The CDR3 nucleotides read TGTGCCAGCAGGGCTGGGACAGGGAGACAGAACACTGAAGCTTTCTTT. Its translation: CASRAGTGRQNTEAFF.

The table lists this clonotype with many counts. The chain recombines TRBV7-2 with TRBJ2-3, with TRBD1 matching over 7 bases. Germline V gene lookup returns CDR1 SGHTA and CDR2 FQGNSA. J gave up 0 bases and V 5 bases, and 8 bases lay outside the gene matches. This CDR3 has 16 amino acids. The CDR3 coding sequence is TGTGCCAGCAGCGCTCGACAGGGTGGGAGCACAGATACGCAGTATTTT. Translated: CASSARQGGSTDTQYF.

This clonotype occurred many times. The chain combines TRBV7-9 with TRBJ2-5; possible D gene TRBD2, 7 bases. The CDR3 has 16 amino acids. V dropped 1 base and J dropped 5 bases, with 17 bases sitting between them. The V gene's germline CDR1 is SEHNR and CDR2 FQNEAQ (reference sequence). In nucleotides, the CDR3 is TGTGCCAGCAGCTTAGGCGTAGGGGGGGGTCGGGAGACCCAGTACTTC. Translation: CASSLGVGGGRETQYF. Full variable domain (rest looked up from reference TRBV7-9 and TRBJ2-5): DTGVSQNPRHKITKRGQNVTFRCDPISEHNRLYWYRQTLGQGPEFLTYFQNEAQLEKSRLLSDRFSAERPKGSFSTLEIQRTEQGDSAMYLCASSLGVGGGRETQYFGPGTRLLVL.

This chain links TRBV11-2 with TRBJ2-7; no definite D call. Deletions cut 2 bases from V and 3 bases from J, with 14 bases between. The CDR3 length is 15 residues. Germline CDR1 and CDR2: SGHAT and FQNNGV. The CDR3, as DNA: TGTGCCAGCAGCTTATTTCGTATTGGTTTCTACGAGCAGTACTTC. Translating gives CASSLFRIGFYEQYF.

The chain employs TRBV10-3 and TRBJ1-1; D is unclear. The V end was cut by 3 bases, the J end by 0 bases, with 14 bases between. The CDR3 contains 16 residues. In germline, CDR1 is ENHRY, CDR2 SYGVKD. The CDR3 DNA is TGTGCCATCAGTGAATCACAGCTAGACCTGAACACTGAAGCTTTCTTT. Its translation: CAISESQLDLNTEAFF.

This clonotype has more than one count but fewer than ten. This chain uses TRBV7-6 with TRBJ2-3, with 8 bases fitting TRBD2. The ends lost 1 base at V and 0 bases at J; junction bases unmatched: 3. Germline V gene data show CDR1 as SGHVS and CDR2 as FNYEAQ. CDR3 length: 16 amino acids. CDR3 region: CASSLGRGRSTDTQYF. CDR3 DNA: TGTGCCAGCAGCTTAGGACGCGGGAGGAGCACAGATACGCAGTATTTT. The whole variable domain, remainder taken from reference TRBV7-6 and TRBJ2-3, is GAGVSQSPRYKVTKRGQDVALRCDPISGHVSLYWYRQALGQGPEFLTYFNYEAQQDKSGLPNDRFSAERPEGSISTLTIQRTEQRDSAMYRCASSLGRGRSTDTQYFGPGTRLTVL.

V gene TRBV12-3 or TRBV12-4 combines with J gene TRBJ2-7; 10 bases agree with TRBD2. The J call could be wrong; TRBJ2-1 is a better fit for the DNA end. This CDR3 region has 20 residues. Written as DNA, the CDR3 is TGTGCCAGCAGTCCCCTCCTCTCAAGCGGGAGGGCCAGAACCTACAATGAGCAGTTCTTC. It translates to CASSPLLSSGRARTYNEQFF.

The rearrangement uses TRBV7-2 and TRBJ2-5, with TRBD2 as a possible D gene (7 bases). V lost 3 bases and J 5 bases, leaving 16 bases between the germline ends. This CDR3 is built from 15 residues. Germline V gives CDR1 SGHTA, CDR2 FQGNSA. The CDR3 nucleotides are TGTGCCAGCAGCTTGGTCAGAGGGGGAGGGGAGACCCAGTACTTC. It yields the protein CASSLVRGGGETQYF.

This sequence joins TRBV7-8 and TRBJ2-1, with 9 positions matching TRBD2. The J call could be wrong; TRBJ2-7 is a better fit for the DNA end. The CDR3 is 13 amino acids. Germline-derived CDR1 and CDR2 are SGHVS and FQNEAQ. The CDR3 loop reads CASRVAGVDEQYF. Written as DNA, the CDR3 is TGTGCCAGCAGGGTAGCGGGAGTAGACGAGCAGTACTTC.

The gene calls are TRBV27 and TRBJ2-4; D ambiguous. Near its end, the DNA agrees better with TRBJ2-7, so the J call may be wrong. The CDR3 sequence is 14 residues long. CDR1 MNHEY and CDR2 SMNVEV come from the germline V gene (reference sequence). This CDR3 reads CASSPWAKPYEQYF. For the CDR3, the DNA is TGTGCCAGCAGTCCCTGGGCCAAACCCTACGAGCAGTACTTC.

This clonotype was counted ten times or more. This sequence joins TRBV5-1 and TRBJ1-5; tentatively, D is TRBD1 (5 bases). V shed 5 bases and J shed 6 bases, with 12 bases lying between them. The CDR3 is made up of 13 amino acids. Germline V CDR1 and CDR2: SGHRS, YFSETQ. For the CDR3, the DNA is TGCGCCAGCAGTCGGGGGGAGGGTCAGCCCCAGCATTTT. Protein product: CASSRGEGQPQHF.